Each of the 26 T cell receptor beta chains below was sequenced from the same sample in a study of blood T cell repertoires in COVID-19. TCRdb's table, derived via immunoSEQ multiplex PCR, lists solely in-frame clones and lacks some. This repertoire shows about 390,000 clones, just under 90% found once; its top ten account for around 10%. Sequencing used PBMCs or T cells enriched from blood (not recorded which). Receptors originate from a woman in her fifties or sixties who had recovered from COVID-19.

The table lists this clone with a count of one. CDR3 loop: CAWGGTEAPLHF. For the CDR3, the DNA is TGTGCCTGGGGAGGGACAGAGGCACCCCTCCACTTT. This sequence joins TRBV30 and TRBJ1-6; 7 positions match TRBD1. The CDR3 runs to 12 residues. Trimming at V came to 5 bases and at J to 11 bases, leaving 6 bases not matched to a gene. Germline CDR1 GTSNPN, CDR2 SVGIG (reference sequence).

V gene TRBV7-9 combines with J gene TRBJ2-1, with D perhaps TRBD2 (6 bases). The CDR3 is 13 amino acids. Germline CDR1 and CDR2: SEHNR and FQNEAQ (reference sequence). Between the trimmed V and J ends, which lost 7 bases and 7 bases, there was a span of 14 bases. The CDR3 DNA reads TGTGCCAGCACTCCGACTCGGGGGAATGAGCAGTTCTTC. This codes for CASTPTRGNEQFF.

The chain joins TRBV6-5 to TRBJ1-2; maybe TRBD1 (5 bases). The V end was cut by 2 bases, the J end by 8 bases, with 9 bases between. The CDR3 loop spans 12 amino acids. The germline CDR1 and CDR2 sequences are MNHEY and SVGAGI. The CDR3 sequence: CASSYVGGGYTF. The CDR3 DNA reads as TGTGCCAGCAGTTACGTGGGGGGGGGCTACACCTTC.

This chain links TRBV27 with TRBJ2-3, with D perhaps TRBD1 (5 bases). The germline V and J ends were trimmed by 2 bases and 3 bases, with 12 bases remaining between them. The CDR3 consists of 15 residues. Germline assignment: CDR1 MNHEY and CDR2 SMNVEV (reference sequence). The CDR3 DNA follows: TGTGCCAGCAGTTTACTAGGGGTGGGGACAGATACGCAGTATTTT. Translation gives CASSLLGVGTDTQYF.

The chain employs TRBV19 and TRBJ1-5, with D unclear. The CDR3 length is 14 residues. Germline V lookup: CDR1 LNHDA, CDR2 SQIVND (reference sequence). V lost 5 bases and J 0 bases, leaving 8 bases between the germline ends. In DNA, the CDR3 is TGTGCCAGTAGTCCCCGGTATAGCAATCAGCCCCAGCATTTT. Its protein is CASSPRYSNQPQHF.

This clone occurred once. The rearrangement links TRBV28 to TRBJ1-5, with 10 nucleotides matching TRBD1. The CDR3 is 14 residues long. Losses at the gene ends were 4 bases for V and 7 bases for J; bases not matched to a gene: 4. Per the germline V gene, CDR1 is MDHEN and CDR2 is SYDVKM. CDR3 region: CASSWGQGKQPQHF. CDR3 in DNA: TGTGCCAGCAGTTGGGGACAGGGGAAACAGCCCCAGCATTTT.

This clone showed up just once. The chain links TRBV3-1 (or the pseudogene TRBV3-2) to TRBJ1-2; the D gene is possibly TRBD1 (6 bases). Trimming cost V 4 bases and J 6 bases, with 15 bases left between them. CDR3 size: 14 residues. From germline, CDR1 is LGHDT and CDR2 YNNKEL (reference sequence). The CDR3, as DNA: TGTGCCAGCAGCCTCAGGGGCCAGGGTCATGGCTACACCTTC. Its protein product is CASSLRGQGHGYTF.

This clone occurred once. The chain links TRBV12-3 or TRBV12-4 to TRBJ2-1, with D unclear. V was clipped by 3 bases and J by 9 bases, with 9 bases between them. The CDR3 is made up of 12 amino acids. The CDR3 coding sequence is TGTGCCAGCAGTTTTTCCGTCGGTGAGCAGTTCTTC. It is translated as CASSFSVGEQFF.

The chain employs TRBV2 and TRBJ2-6; TRBD1 might be the D (6 bases). In germline, CDR1 is SNHLY, CDR2 FYNNEI. V dropped 4 bases and J dropped 2 bases, with 15 bases sitting between them. The CDR3 totals 17 residues. The CDR3 protein is CASSGDRLKTGANVLTF. As DNA, the CDR3 is TGTGCCAGCAGTGGTGACAGGTTGAAAACTGGGGCCAACGTCCTGACTTTC. Based on the CDR3 plus reference TRBV2 and TRBJ2-6, the full variable domain is EPEVTQTPSHQVTQMGQEVILRCVPISNHLYFYWYRQILGQKVEFLVSFYNNEISEKSEIFDDQFSVERPDGSNFTLKIRSTKLEDSAMYFCASSGDRLKTGANVLTFGAGSRLTVL.

This chain's CDR3 is CASSSRGVLANYGYTF. CDR3 in DNA: TGTGCCAGCAGCTCACGCGGGGTTTTAGCTAACTATGGCTACACCTTC. The J gene is TRBJ1-2, the V gene TRBV11-2; D not certain. Trimming stripped 4 bases from V and 0 bases from J, with 15 bases between. The CDR3 has 16 residues. The V gene's germline CDR1 is SGHAT and CDR2 FQNNGV.

V is TRBV18 and J is TRBJ2-4; D is unresolved. Looked up from germline, CDR1 is KGHSH and CDR2 is LQKENI. The CDR3 is 15 amino acids. With 3 bases removed from V and 0 bases from J, the gap between germline ends came to 9 bases. The DNA of the CDR3 is TGTGCCAGCTCACCTTTCGCGGAAGCCAAAAACATTCAGTACTTC. Protein: CASSPFAEAKNIQYF.

The chain has TRBV29-1 and TRBJ2-2, with 11 bases that match TRBD2. Germline CDR1 SQVTM, CDR2 ANQGSEA. This CDR3 region has 17 residues. Trimming cost V 6 bases and J 5 bases; bases outside gene matches: 14. CDR3 loop: CSVNGLAGPDRTGELFF. CDR3 sequence (DNA): TGCAGCGTAAATGGACTAGCGGGCCCGGACCGTACCGGGGAGCTGTTTTTT.

The chain employs TRBV5-1 and TRBJ1-1; D gene ambiguous. Deletions cut 0 bases from V and 1 base from J, with 13 bases between. The CDR3 contains 16 residues. CDR1 and CDR2 (germline): SGHRS, YFSETQ. CDR3 in DNA: TGCGCCAGCAGCTTGGGTACCTCTGGAGCGAACACTGAAGCTTTCTTT. Its translation is CASSLGTSGANTEAFF.

In this sample, this clone turned up a few times. V and J are TRBV4-1 and TRBJ1-1; no clear D gene. Trimming took 0 bases from V and 1 from J, leaving 3 bases between them. The CDR3 is 13 residues long. CDR1 and CDR2 (germline): MGHRA, YSYEKL. The CDR3 sequence: CASSQDGNTEAFF. CDR3 DNA: TGCGCCAGCAGCCAAGACGGGAACACTGAAGCTTTCTTT.

This chain connects TRBV7-9 to TRBJ2-5; weak D call: TRBD2 (5 bases). The V gene lost 1 base and the J gene lost 3 bases, with 15 bases spanning the gap. The germline gives CDR1 SEHNR, CDR2 FQNEAQ (reference sequence). The CDR3 extends over 16 amino acids. The CDR3: CASSLVTGWRKETQYF. As DNA, the CDR3 is TGTGCCAGCAGCTTAGTTACCGGCTGGAGGAAAGAGACCCAGTACTTC.

The DNA for the CDR3 is TGTGCCTGGAGCTATAGCGGGGCTCCCTACAATGAGCAGTTCTTC. This translates into CAWSYSGAPYNEQFF. The chain employs TRBV30 and TRBJ2-1, with 8 positions matching TRBD2. Germline assignment: CDR1 GTSNPN and CDR2 SVGIG (reference sequence). The V gene end was trimmed by 3 bases and the J gene end by 2 bases; junction bases not matched to a gene: 6. The CDR3 contains 15 residues.

V usage is TRBV18 and J usage is TRBJ2-1, with 9 bases aligning to TRBD2. V lost 6 bases and J lost 9; bases outside the gene matches: 15. There are 16 residues in the CDR3. Germline CDR1 reads KGHSH; CDR2 reads LQKENI. In nucleotides, the CDR3 is TGTGCCAGCTCCCCAACGGAGCGGGGGGTTGGTAGTGAGCAGTTCTTC. It codes for CASSPTERGVGSEQFF. Based on the CDR3 plus reference TRBV18 and TRBJ2-1, the full variable domain is NAGVMQNPRHLVRRRGQEARLRCSPMKGHSHVYWYRQLPEEGLKFMVYLQKENIIDESGMPKERFSAEFPKEGPSILRIQQVVRGDSAAYFCASSPTERGVGSEQFFGPGTRLTVL.

This chain uses TRBV11-3 with TRBJ2-7; maybe TRBD1 (6 bases). Germline CDR1 is SGHNT and CDR2 is YENEEA. V was clipped by 5 bases and J by 3 bases, with 11 bases between them. The CDR3 length is 13 residues. The CDR3 spells CASSLQGSYEQYF. The CDR3 DNA is TGTGCCAGCAGCCTACAGGGCAGCTACGAGCAGTACTTC. Supplemented by reference TRBV11-3 and TRBJ2-7, the full variable domain reads EAGVVQSPRYKIIEKKQPVAFWCNPISGHNTLYWYLQNLGQGPELLIRYENEEAVDDSQLPKDRFSAERLKGVDSTLKIQPAELGDSAVYLCASSLQGSYEQYFGPGTRLTVT.

The J gene is TRBJ2-6, the V gene TRBV11-3; 7 bases fit TRBD1. Germline CDR1 reads SGHNT; CDR2 reads YENEEA. With V trimmed by 8 bases and J by 3 bases, 16 bases remained unmatched. This CDR3 comprises 18 residues. CDR3: CASPEQGDFGCGANVLTF. In DNA, the CDR3 is TGTGCCAGCCCCGAGCAGGGGGATTTTGGGTGTGGGGCCAACGTCCTGACTTTC.

J is TRBJ2-7 and V is TRBV6-1, with 7 bases aligning to TRBD1. Germline lookup yields CDR1 MNHNS and CDR2 SASEGT. Germline trimming cut 1 base from V and 1 base from J; bases unmatched to any gene: 1. The CDR3 sequence is 14 residues long. For the CDR3, the DNA is TGTGCCAGCAGTGAAGGGACAGGATCCTACGAGCAGTACTTC. Protein sequence: CASSEGTGSYEQYF.

V is TRBV12-3 or TRBV12-4 and J is TRBJ1-1, with D tentatively TRBD1 (5 bases). This CDR3 is built from 13 residues. Deletions cut 6 bases from V and 1 base from J, with 9 bases between. The CDR3 is CASRTTENTEAFF. The CDR3, as DNA: TGTGCCAGCAGAACGACAGAGAACACTGAAGCTTTCTTT.

This clone has a single count. The rearrangement joins TRBV7-9 to TRBJ1-2; D unclear. This CDR3 has 15 amino acids. The V and J ends lost 1 base and 5 bases respectively, with 14 bases between them. The V gene's germline CDR1 is SEHNR and CDR2 FQNEAQ (reference sequence). DNA for the CDR3: TGTGCCAGCAGCTTAGATACGGGGAATCTTTATGGCTACACCTTC. This gives the protein CASSLDTGNLYGYTF.

This clone was found once. J is TRBJ1-5 and V is TRBV23-1; 10 positions agree with TRBD1. TRBV23-1 falls under the ORF class, with uncertain function. This CDR3 spans 18 amino acids. J was trimmed by 1 base and V by 5 bases; bases with no gene match: 11. The CDR3 sequence is CASSSPGQGLPSNQPQHF. CDR3 bases: TGCGCCAGCAGTTCCCCGGGACAGGGGCTGCCAAGCAATCAGCCCCAGCATTTT.

The CDR3, as DNA: TGTGCCAGTAGTTGGACAGGAAGGCAAATAGGGGAAAAACTGTTTTTT. Translating gives CASSWTGRQIGEKLFF. The chain couples TRBV19 to TRBJ1-4, with TRBD1 identical over 7 bases. This CDR3 has 16 residues. CDR1 is LNHDA, CDR2 SQIVND, per germline (reference sequence). V trimming: 5 bases; J trimming: 8 bases; junction bases outside the gene matches: 14.

The chain uses TRBV3-1 (or the pseudogene TRBV3-2) and TRBJ2-7; maybe TRBD2 (6 bases). V shed 4 bases and J shed 4 bases, with 14 bases lying between them. CDR3 length: 14 amino acids. CDR1 and CDR2 (germline): LGHDT, YNNKEL (reference sequence). CDR3 protein: CASSLGTEGYEQYF. The CDR3 DNA sequence: TGTGCCAGCAGCCTAGGGACTGAGGGTTACGAGCAGTACTTC.

The chain couples TRBV7-9 to TRBJ1-1; 7 nucleotides align to TRBD1. The germline CDR1 and CDR2 sequences are SEHNR and FQNEAQ (reference sequence). The CDR3 has 16 amino acids. The trim removed 5 bases at V and 0 bases at J, leaving 9 bases unmatched. CDR3 residues: CASSPVQGGVNTEAFF. In DNA form, the CDR3 reads TGTGCCAGCAGCCCCGTCCAGGGGGGTGTGAACACTGAAGCTTTCTTT.